This is a list of T cell receptor beta chains from one sample in a study of lung T cells in sarcoidosis with Löfgren's syndrome. MiXCR was run by TCRdb on the reads, yielding one entry per CDR3 protein. The sample contains fewer than 5,000 distinct CDR3 sequences, about 22% of which appear only once. The sample taken for sequencing was CD4+ T cells from bronchoalveolar lavage. These receptors were obtained from a human donor with sarcoidosis (Löfgren's syndrome or another form), or a control subject (not recorded which). Each CDR3 is given with its conserved first and last residue. The D gene is left open where the match is weak. Clone size is given for some rows only: seen once, a few or many times, or a class if the clone is expanded.

clone_size	d_call	j_call	v_call	cdr3_nt	cdr3_aa
medium-sized	TRBD2	TRBJ2-3	TRBV28	TGTGCCAGCAGTCTACCGACTAGCCACACAGATACGCAGTATTTT	CASSLPTSHTDTQYF
NA	TRBD1	TRBJ2-7	TRBV29-1	TGCAGCGTTCGGGACAGCTTCTACGGGCAGTACTTC	CSVRDSFYGQYF
many	NA	TRBJ2-5	TRBV7-9	TGTGCCAGCAGCTCCTCTGAGACCCAGTACTTC	CASSSSETQYF
once	NA	TRBJ1-5	TRBV2	TGTGCCAGCAGAGAAGACAAGAACAATCAGCCCCATCATTTT	CASREDKNNQPHHF
NA	NA	TRBJ1-1	TRBV20-1	TGCAGTGCTCGAAAACCCCCATTACCGGGACTGGGGACCATGAACACTGAAGCCTTCTTT	CSARKPPLPGLGTMNTEAFF
many	NA	TRBJ1-3	TRBV2	TGTGCCAGCAGTTCCGGGTCTGGAAACACCATATATTTT	CASSSGSGNTIYF
medium-sized	NA	TRBJ1-1	TRBV7-8	TGTGCCAGCAGCTTAGTGGGGAACACTGAAGCTTTCTTT	CASSLVGNTEAFF
NA	NA	TRBJ2-3	TRBV6-6	TGTGCCAGCGGTGGGCAGGACTCCAATACGCAGTATTTT	CASGGQDSNTQYF
many	NA	TRBJ1-2	TRBV7-2	TGTGCCAGCCAAATGACAGCATCCTATGGCTACACCTTC	CASQMTASYGYTF
medium-sized	NA	TRBJ2-5	TRBV7-8	TGTGCCAGCAGCTTACGGCGGGCCAGAGAAGAGACCCAGTACTTC	CASSLRRAREETQYF
many	TRBD2	TRBJ2-2	TRBV29-1	TGCAGCGCAACTAGCGGGAGCGGTGGGTACACCGGGGAGCTGTTTTTT	CSATSGSGGYTGELFF
medium-sized	NA	TRBJ2-1	TRBV6-6	TGTGCCAGCAGTTACTCCGGGGTTTCCTACAATGAGCAGTTCTTC	CASSYSGVSYNEQFF
medium-sized	NA	TRBJ2-5	TRBV6-1	TGTGCCAGCAGTCCCCTAGGGGATGCTGGGGAGACCCAGTACTTC	CASSPLGDAGETQYF
NA	TRBD1	TRBJ1-2	TRBV30	TGTGCCTGGAGTCCGCCCGGGACAGGAAACTATGGCTACGCCTTC	CAWSPPGTGNYGYAF